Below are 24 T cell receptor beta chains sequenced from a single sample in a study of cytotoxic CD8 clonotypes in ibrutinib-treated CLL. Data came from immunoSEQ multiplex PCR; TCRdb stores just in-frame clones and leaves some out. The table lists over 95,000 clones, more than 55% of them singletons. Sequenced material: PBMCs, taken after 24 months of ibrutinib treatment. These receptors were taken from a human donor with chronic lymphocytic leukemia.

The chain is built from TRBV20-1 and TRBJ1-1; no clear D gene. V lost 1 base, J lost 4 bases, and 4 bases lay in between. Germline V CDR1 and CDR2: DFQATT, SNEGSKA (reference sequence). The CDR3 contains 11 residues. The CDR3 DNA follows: TGCAGTGCTAGAGTCGGCACTGAAGCTTTCTTT. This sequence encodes CSARVGTEAFF.

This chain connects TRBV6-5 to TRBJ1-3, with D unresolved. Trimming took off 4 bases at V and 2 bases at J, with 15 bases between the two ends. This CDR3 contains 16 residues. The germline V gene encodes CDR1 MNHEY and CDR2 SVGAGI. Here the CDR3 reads CASSSQKGGPGNTIYF. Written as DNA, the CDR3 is TGTGCCAGCAGTTCCCAAAAGGGCGGACCTGGAAACACCATATATTTT.

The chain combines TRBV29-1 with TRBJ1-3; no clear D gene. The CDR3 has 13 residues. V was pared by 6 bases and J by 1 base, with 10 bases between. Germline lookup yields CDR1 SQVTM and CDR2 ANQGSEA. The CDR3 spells CSVPSYSGNTIYF. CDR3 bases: TGCAGCGTCCCCTCTTATTCTGGAAACACCATATATTTT.

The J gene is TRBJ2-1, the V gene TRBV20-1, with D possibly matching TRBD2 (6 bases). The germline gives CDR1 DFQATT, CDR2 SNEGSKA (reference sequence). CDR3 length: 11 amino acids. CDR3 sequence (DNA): TGCAGCGGGGGAGCCTACAATGAGCAGTTCTTC. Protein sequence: CSGGAYNEQFF.

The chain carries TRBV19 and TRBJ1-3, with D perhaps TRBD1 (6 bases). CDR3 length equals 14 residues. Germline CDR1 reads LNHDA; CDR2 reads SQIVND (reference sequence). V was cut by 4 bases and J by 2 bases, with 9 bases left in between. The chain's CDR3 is CASSTQGTGNTIYF. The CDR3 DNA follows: TGTGCCAGTAGTACCCAGGGGACTGGAAACACCATATATTTT.

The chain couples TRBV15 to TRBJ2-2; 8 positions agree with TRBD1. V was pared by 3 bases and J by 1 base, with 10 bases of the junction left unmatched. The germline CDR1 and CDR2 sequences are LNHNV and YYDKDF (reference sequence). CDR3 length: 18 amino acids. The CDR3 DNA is TGTGCCACCAGCAGGAGGGGGACAGGAGATAAGAACACCGGGGAGCTGTTTTTT. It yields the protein CATSRRGTGDKNTGELFF.

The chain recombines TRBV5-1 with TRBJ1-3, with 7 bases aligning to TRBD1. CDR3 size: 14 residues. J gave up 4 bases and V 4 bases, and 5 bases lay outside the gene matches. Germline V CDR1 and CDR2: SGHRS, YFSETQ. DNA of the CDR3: TGCGCCAGCAGCCCCACAGGGGACGGAAACACCATATATTTT. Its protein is CASSPTGDGNTIYF.

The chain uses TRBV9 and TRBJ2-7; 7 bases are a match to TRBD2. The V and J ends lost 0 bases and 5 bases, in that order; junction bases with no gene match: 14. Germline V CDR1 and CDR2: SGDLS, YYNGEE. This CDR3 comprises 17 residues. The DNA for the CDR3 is TGTGCCAGCAGCGTAGGCGGATCGGGACTTGCGGGGGACGAGCAGTACTTC. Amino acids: CASSVGGSGLAGDEQYF.

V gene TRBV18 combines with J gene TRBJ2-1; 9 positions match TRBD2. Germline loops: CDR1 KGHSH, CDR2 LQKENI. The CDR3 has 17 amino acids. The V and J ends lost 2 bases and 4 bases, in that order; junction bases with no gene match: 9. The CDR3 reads CASSPLASGALYNEQFF. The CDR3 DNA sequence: TGTGCCAGCTCACCATTGGCTAGCGGGGCCCTATACAATGAGCAGTTCTTC.

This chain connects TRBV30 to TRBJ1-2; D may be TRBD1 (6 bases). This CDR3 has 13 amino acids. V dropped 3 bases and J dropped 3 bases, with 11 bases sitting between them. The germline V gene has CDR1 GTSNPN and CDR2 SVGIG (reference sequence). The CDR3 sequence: CAWSQAGDYGYTF. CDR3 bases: TGTGCCTGGAGCCAGGCAGGGGACTATGGCTACACCTTC. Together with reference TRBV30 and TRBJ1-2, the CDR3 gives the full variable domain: SQTIHQWPATLVQPVGSPLSLECTVEGTSNPNLYWYRQAAGRGLQLLFYSVGIGQISSEVPQNLSASRPQDRQFILSSKKLLLSDSGFYLCAWSQAGDYGYTFGSGTRLTVV.

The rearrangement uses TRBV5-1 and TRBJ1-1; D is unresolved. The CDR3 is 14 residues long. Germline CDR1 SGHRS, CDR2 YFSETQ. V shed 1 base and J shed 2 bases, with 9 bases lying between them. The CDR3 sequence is CASSLTVSNTEAFF. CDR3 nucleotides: TGCGCCAGCAGCTTGACCGTATCTAACACTGAAGCTTTCTTT.

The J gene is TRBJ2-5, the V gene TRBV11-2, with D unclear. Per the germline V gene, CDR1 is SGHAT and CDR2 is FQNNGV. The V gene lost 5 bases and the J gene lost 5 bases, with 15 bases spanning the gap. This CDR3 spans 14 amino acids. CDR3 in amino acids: CASSPGGVGETQYF. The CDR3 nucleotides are TGTGCCAGCAGCCCGGGTGGGGTTGGGGAGACCCAGTACTTC. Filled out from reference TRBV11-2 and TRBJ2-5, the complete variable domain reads EAGVAQSPRYKIIEKRQSVAFWCNPISGHATLYWYQQILGQGPKLLIQFQNNGVVDDSQLPKDRFSAERLKGVDSTLKIQPAKLEDSAVYLCASSPGGVGETQYFGPGTRLLVL.

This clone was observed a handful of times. In DNA form, the CDR3 reads TGTGCCTGGAGTGTACTAGCGGGGTACTACAATGAGCAGTTCTTC. It encodes CAWSVLAGYYNEQFF. V and J are TRBV30 and TRBJ2-1; 10 bases agree with TRBD2. The CDR3 has 15 amino acids. Trimming removed 0 bases from V and 3 bases from J; junction bases left unmatched: 2. The germline V gene encodes CDR1 GTSNPN and CDR2 SVGIG (reference sequence).

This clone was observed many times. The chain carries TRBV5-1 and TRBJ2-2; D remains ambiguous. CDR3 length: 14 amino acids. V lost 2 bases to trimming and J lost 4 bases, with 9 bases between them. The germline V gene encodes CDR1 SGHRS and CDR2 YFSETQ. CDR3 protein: CASSFLTATGELFF. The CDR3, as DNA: TGCGCCAGCAGCTTTTTGACGGCCACCGGGGAGCTGTTTTTT.

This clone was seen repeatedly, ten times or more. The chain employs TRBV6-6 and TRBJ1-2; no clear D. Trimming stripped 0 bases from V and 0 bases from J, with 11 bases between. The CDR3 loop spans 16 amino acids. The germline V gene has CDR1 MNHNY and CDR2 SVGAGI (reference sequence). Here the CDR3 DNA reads TGTGCCAGCAGTTACTCCGGGTCGTTAGCTAACTATGGCTACACCTTC. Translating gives CASSYSGSLANYGYTF.

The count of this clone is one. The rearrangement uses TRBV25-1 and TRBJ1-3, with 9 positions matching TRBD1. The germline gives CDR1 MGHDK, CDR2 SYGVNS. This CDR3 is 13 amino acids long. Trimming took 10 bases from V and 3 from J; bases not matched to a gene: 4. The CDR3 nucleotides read TGTGCCACCACAGGGGGCGTTGGAAACACCATATATTTT. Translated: CATTGGVGNTIYF.

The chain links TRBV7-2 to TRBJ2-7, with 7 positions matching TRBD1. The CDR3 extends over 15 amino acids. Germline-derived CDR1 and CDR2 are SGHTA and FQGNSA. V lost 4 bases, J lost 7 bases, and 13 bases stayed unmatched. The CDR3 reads CASSSERGQVREQYF. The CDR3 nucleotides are TGTGCCAGCAGCTCAGAACGAGGACAGGTGAGGGAGCAGTACTTC.

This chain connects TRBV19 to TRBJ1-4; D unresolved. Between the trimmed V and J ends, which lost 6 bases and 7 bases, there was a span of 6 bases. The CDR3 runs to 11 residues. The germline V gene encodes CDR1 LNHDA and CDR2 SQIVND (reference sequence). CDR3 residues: CASRYGEKLFF. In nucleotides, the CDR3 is TGTGCCAGTAGATACGGTGAAAAACTGTTTTTT.

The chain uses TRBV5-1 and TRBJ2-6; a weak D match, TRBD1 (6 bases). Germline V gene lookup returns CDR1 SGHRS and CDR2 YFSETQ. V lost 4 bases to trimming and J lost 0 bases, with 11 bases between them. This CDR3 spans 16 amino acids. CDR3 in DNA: TGCGCCAGCAGCCAGAAAGGGGGCTCTGGGGCCAACGTCCTGACTTTC. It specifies CASSQKGGSGANVLTF.

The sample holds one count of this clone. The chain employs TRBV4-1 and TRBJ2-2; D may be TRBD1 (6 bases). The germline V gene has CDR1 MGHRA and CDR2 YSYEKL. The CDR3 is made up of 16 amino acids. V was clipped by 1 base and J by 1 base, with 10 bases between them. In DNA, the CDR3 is TGCGCCAGCAGCCAAGTATCACAGGGGAACACCGGGGAGCTGTTTTTT. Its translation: CASSQVSQGNTGELFF.

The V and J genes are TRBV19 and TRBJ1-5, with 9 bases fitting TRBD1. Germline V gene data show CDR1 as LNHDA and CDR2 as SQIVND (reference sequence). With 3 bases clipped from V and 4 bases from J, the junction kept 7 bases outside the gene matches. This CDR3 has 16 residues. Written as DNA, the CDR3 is TGTGCCAGTAGTATCCTAGAGACAGGGGGGAATCAGCCCCAGCATTTT. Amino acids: CASSILETGGNQPQHF.

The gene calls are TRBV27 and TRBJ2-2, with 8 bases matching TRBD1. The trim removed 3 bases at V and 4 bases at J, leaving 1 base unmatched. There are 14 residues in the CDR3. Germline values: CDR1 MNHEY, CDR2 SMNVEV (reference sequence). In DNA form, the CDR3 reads TGTGCCAGCAGTTTTGACAGGGGCACCGGGGAGCTGTTTTTT. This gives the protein CASSFDRGTGELFF.

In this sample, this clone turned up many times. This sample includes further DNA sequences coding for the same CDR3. The CDR3: CASSSRQGYGYTF. The CDR3 bases are TGTGCCAGCAGCTCGCGACAGGGCTATGGCTACACCTTC. The chain links TRBV7-9 to TRBJ1-2; 7 positions match TRBD1. Germline CDR1 reads SEHNR; CDR2 reads FQNEAQ (reference sequence). Losses at the gene ends were 4 bases for V and 4 bases for J; bases not matched to a gene: 3. The CDR3 contains 13 residues.

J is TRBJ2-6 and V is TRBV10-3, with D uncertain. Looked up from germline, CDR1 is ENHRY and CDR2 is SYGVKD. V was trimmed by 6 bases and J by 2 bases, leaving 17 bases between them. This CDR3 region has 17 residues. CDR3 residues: CAISPTFSGTGANVLTF. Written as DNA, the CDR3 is TGTGCCATCAGCCCAACATTTTCCGGAACTGGGGCCAACGTCCTGACTTTC.